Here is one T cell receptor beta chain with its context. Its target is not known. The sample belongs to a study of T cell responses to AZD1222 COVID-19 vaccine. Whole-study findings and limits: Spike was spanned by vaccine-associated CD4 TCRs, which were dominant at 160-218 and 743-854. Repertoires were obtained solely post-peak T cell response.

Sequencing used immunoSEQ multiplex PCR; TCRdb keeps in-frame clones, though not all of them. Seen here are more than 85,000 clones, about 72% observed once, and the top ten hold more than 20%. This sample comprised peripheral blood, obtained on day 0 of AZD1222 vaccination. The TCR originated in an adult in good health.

CDR3 amino acids: CASSTATNEKLFF. CDR3 nucleotides: TGTGCCAGCAGTACCGCAACTAATGAAAAACTGTTTTTT. The V and J genes are TRBV27 and TRBJ1-4, with no clear D. Per the germline V gene, CDR1 is MNHEY and CDR2 is SMNVEV (reference sequence). This CDR3 spans 13 amino acids. Trimming shortened V by 5 bases and J by 0 bases, and 4 bases separated the two germline ends.